This paragraph reports one T cell receptor beta chain. Its antigen is unknown. This sample was taken from a study of blood T cells in healthy people across ages. Findings of the study overall: Measured against age, TCR beta diversity per million T cells decreased in a roughly linear manner.

Alongside a J-beta primer mix, a sample-barcoded 5' primer served in a second PCR lasting roughly 7 to 11 cycles. MiXCR, run by TCRdb on the 5' RACE reads, gives a single entry per CDR3 protein. The sample lists hundreds of thousands of distinct CDR3 sequences, roughly 60% seen once, with 20% to 25% in the top ten. Peripheral blood from each donor was collected in a volume of about 10 milliliters. At least 6.5 million PBMCs were isolated per sample. V lost 1 base and J 3 bases, leaving 9 bases between the germline ends. CDR1 is LGHNA, CDR2 YSLEER, per germline. The CDR3 has 14 amino acids. J is TRBJ1-2 and V is TRBV4-3; D ambiguous. The sequenced material came from blood. This sequence originates from a man aged 25-45 years in good health. The CDR3 region is CASSQGVGDYGYTF. CDR3 DNA: TGCGCCAGCAGCCAAGGGGTGGGTGACTATGGCTACACCTTC.